This T cell receptor (beta chain) was recorded in a study of technical replicates of blood from a handful of donors. The junction had 14 bases not matched to a gene; V was cut back by 4 bases and J by 6 bases. The CDR3 runs to 17 residues. CDR1 is LGHNA, CDR2 YNFKEQ, per germline. This table comes from immunoSEQ multiplex PCR, and its TCRdb copy is limited to in-frame clones, with some not included. The sample has about 56,000 clones; roughly 95% are singletons. Material for sequencing was PBMCs. The chain links TRBV4-2 to TRBJ2-2; 7 bases map to TRBD2. This clonotype was obtained from a human donor in good health. Some clones in this sample may be carry-over from other donors' samples. CDR3 sequence reads: CASSLTKTSSNPGELFF. CDR3 sequence (DNA): TGTGCCAGCAGCCTAACGAAGACTAGCTCCAACCCCGGGGAGCTGTTTTTT.